This is a list of T cell receptor beta chains from one sample in a study of blood T cell repertoires in COVID-19. Method: immunoSEQ multiplex PCR; TCRdb's copy keeps in-frame clones and lacks some. Of about 240,000 clones in the sample, around four fifths were seen once. The sequencing input was peripheral blood. These TCRs come from an older woman with active or convalescent COVID-19. Both conserved end residues are part of each CDR3. The D gene is left open where the match is weak. Rows give clone size only sometimes, using once, few, many, or a class for an expanded clone.

J gene | clone size | D gene | V gene | CDR3 DNA | CDR3 protein
TRBJ1-2 | NA | NA | TRBV12-3/TRBV12-4 | TGTGCCAGCAGTCGGACACTCTCCTATGGCTACACCTTC | CASSRTLSYGYTF
TRBJ2-1 | NA | NA | TRBV9 | TGTGCCAGCAGCCCCCTACCGGACAGCCGTACTGGTCAGTTCTTC | CASSPLPDSRTGQFF
TRBJ2-1 | NA | TRBD2 | TRBV11-2 | TGTGCCAGCAGCCCACTAGCGGGGGGCTCCTACAATGAGCAGTTCTTC | CASSPLAGGSYNEQFF
TRBJ2-4 | NA | NA | TRBV19 | TGTGCCAGTAGTATAGGGCACATTCAGTACTTC | CASSIGHIQYF
TRBJ1-2 | NA | NA | TRBV5-5 | TGTGCCAGCAGCCCTGCGGGAGCAGGGGAGGTACTCTATGGCTACACCTTC | CASSPAGAGEVLYGYTF
TRBJ2-2 | NA | NA | TRBV5-1 | TGCGCCAGCAGCTTGAGGTCCCAGGTTCTGGGTCCCGGGGAGCTGTTTTTT | CASSLRSQVLGPGELFF
TRBJ2-3 | NA | NA | TRBV24-1 | TGTGCCACTAGTACCGTGAACTTAGTGGATACGCAGTATTTT | CATSTVNLVDTQYF
TRBJ1-4 | NA | NA | TRBV14 | TGTGCCAGCAGCCAAGGCTTCCAGCAGGGAAAACTGTTTTTT | CASSQGFQQGKLFF
TRBJ1-1 | NA | NA | TRBV30 | TGTGCCTGGAGTCCAGGGAGGACTGAAGCTTTCTTT | CAWSPGRTEAFF
TRBJ2-5 | NA | NA | TRBV28 | TGTGCCAGCAGGACAGGTTTCCAAGAGACCCAGTACTTC | CASRTGFQETQYF
TRBJ2-4 | NA | TRBD1 | TRBV7-9 | TGTGCCAGCAGCTGGGAAACAGGGGTATCCAAAAACATTCAGTACTTC | CASSWETGVSKNIQYF
TRBJ2-5 | NA | NA | TRBV4-2 | TGTGCCAGCAGCCAAGAAGGAGGCCGGGAGACCCAGTACTTC | CASSQEGGRETQYF
TRBJ1-2 | many | NA | TRBV3-1/TRBV3-2 | TGTGCCAGCAGCCAAGATAAGGGGTACGATGGCTACACCTTC | CASSQDKGYDGYTF
TRBJ2-1 | NA | NA | TRBV6-5 | TGTGCCAGCAGTTACTCTGGCAGGGGATTCTACAATGAGCAGTTCTTC | CASSYSGRGFYNEQFF
TRBJ2-5 | once | NA | TRBV10-1 | TGCGCCAGCAGTAGGACTTCACAAGAGACCCAGTACTTC | CASSRTSQETQYF
TRBJ2-1 | NA | TRBD2 | TRBV2 | TGTGCCAGCAGCCCAACCGGCCTAGCGGGGGACCATGAGCAGTTCTTC | CASSPTGLAGDHEQFF
TRBJ1-1 | NA | NA | TRBV27 | TGTGCCAGCAGTTTAGTGAGTGGCGGGGAGACTGAAGCTTTCTTT | CASSLVSGGETEAFF
TRBJ1-6 | NA | TRBD1 | TRBV7-2 | TGTGCCAGCAGCACGCGACGGACAGGGCTTTACTCACCCCTCCACTTT | CASSTRRTGLYSPLHF
TRBJ1-3 | NA | NA | TRBV5-1 | TGCGCCAGCAGCTTAACAGGGACTATTGAGGGAAACACCATATATTTT | CASSLTGTIEGNTIYF
TRBJ1-3 | NA | NA | TRBV28 | TGTGCCAGCAGTTTACCAGACAGGGGAAACACCATATATTTT | CASSLPDRGNTIYF
TRBJ1-3 | NA | NA | TRBV12-3/TRBV12-4 | TGTGCCAGCATTCCTGACAGGGGAAACACCATATATTTT | CASIPDRGNTIYF
TRBJ1-5 | NA | TRBD1 | TRBV19 | TGTGCCAGTAGTACCGGGACAGGTAATGTGATTAATCAGCCCCAGCATTTT | CASSTGTGNVINQPQHF
TRBJ1-5 | once | TRBD1 | TRBV19 | TGTGCCAGTAGTATACGGGCTCTCGGGACAGGGGAAAGGGCGAGCAATCAGCCCCAGCATTTT | CASSIRALGTGERASNQPQHF
TRBJ2-3 | NA | NA | TRBV5-6 | TGTGCCAGCAGCTGGATCAGCGGCCGTACCCCAGATACGCAGTATTTT | CASSWISGRTPDTQYF
TRBJ2-3 | NA | TRBD2 | TRBV2 | TGTGCCAGCAGTGAAGCCGCGGGGGGGCCTGGAGATACGCAGTATTTT | CASSEAAGGPGDTQYF
TRBJ2-1 | NA | TRBD2 | TRBV25-1 | TGTGCCAGCAGTGCCGCCACTAGCGGGATTTACAATGAGCAGTTCTTC | CASSAATSGIYNEQFF
TRBJ2-1 | NA | TRBD2 | TRBV11-3 | TGTGCCAGCAGCTCCGGGACTAGCGGGGATAGCTCCTACAATGAGCAGTTCTTC | CASSSGTSGDSSYNEQFF
TRBJ1-2 | once | NA | TRBV18 | TGTGCCAGCTCACCACGGGCGGGGGATGGCTACACCTTC | CASSPRAGDGYTF
TRBJ2-3 | NA | NA | TRBV3-1/TRBV3-2 | TGTGCCAGCAGCCAAGTGGCGACAACGCTGAAAGATACGCAGTATTTT | CASSQVATTLKDTQYF
TRBJ1-6 | NA | NA | TRBV7-8 | TGTGCCAGCAGCACAATTTTCCCATCCCTCCACTTT | CASSTIFPSLHF
TRBJ1-5 | NA | TRBD1 | TRBV2 | TGTGCCAGCAGTATACAGGGGGCAGGTCAGCCCCAGCATTTT | CASSIQGAGQPQHF
TRBJ1-5 | NA | NA | TRBV28 | TGTGCCAGCAGTTTAAGGGGAGGGGGTGGTCAGCCCCAGCATTTT | CASSLRGGGGQPQHF
TRBJ2-7 | NA | TRBD2 | TRBV2 | TGTGCCAGCAGTGAAGCACTAGCGGGAGGGCCCCCCTACGAGCAGTACTTC | CASSEALAGGPPYEQYF
TRBJ1-1 | NA | NA | TRBV11-3 | TGTGCCAGCAGCTTACAAGGGGTGAACACTGAAGCTTTCTTT | CASSLQGVNTEAFF
TRBJ2-1 | NA | TRBD2 | TRBV5-1 | TGCGCCAGCAGCTTGGAACGGGAGGTCTACAATGAGCAGTTCTTC | CASSLEREVYNEQFF
TRBJ1-5 | NA | TRBD1 | TRBV4-1 | TGCGCCAGCCCTGACAGGGGGCAGGTCCGGAATCAGCCCCAGCATTTT | CASPDRGQVRNQPQHF
TRBJ1-1 | NA | NA | TRBV19 | TGTGCCAGTAGTATTGTTGCCGGGAACACTGAAGCTTTCTTT | CASSIVAGNTEAFF
TRBJ1-3 | NA | NA | TRBV10-2 | TGCGCCAGCAGTGAGTCTGGGGGCGGTGGAAACACCATATATTTT | CASSESGGGGNTIYF
TRBJ1-5 | NA | NA | TRBV19 | TGTGCCAGTAGTATAGATAGGACAGCGCCGGGAGGGCCCCAGCATTTT | CASSIDRTAPGGPQHF
TRBJ2-5 | once | TRBD1 | TRBV29-1 | TGCAGCGTTTCGGACAGGGATCGACAAGAGACCCAGTACTTC | CSVSDRDRQETQYF
TRBJ1-4 | NA | TRBD1 | TRBV5-1 | TGCGCCAGCAGCTCCGGGACAGGGGTCTCGAATGAAAAACTGTTTTTT | CASSSGTGVSNEKLFF
TRBJ2-7 | NA | TRBD2 | TRBV15 | TGTGCCACCAGCGACGGACTAGCGGGAGGCTACGAGCAGTACTTC | CATSDGLAGGYEQYF
TRBJ1-1 | NA | TRBD1 | TRBV7-9 | TGTGCCAGCAGCCTTCAGGGGGTCGGTGAAGCTTTCTTT | CASSLQGVGEAFF
TRBJ1-2 | NA | NA | TRBV7-2 | TGTGCCAGCAGCTTAGCGGTGAGGTCCTATGGCTACACCTTC | CASSLAVRSYGYTF
TRBJ1-1 | NA | NA | TRBV3-1/TRBV3-2 | TGTGCCAGCAGCCAAGGAGGGTTCGACGCTTTCTTT | CASSQGGFDAFF
TRBJ2-4 | NA | NA | TRBV19 | TGTGCCAGTGGATGGGGGGTAGCCAAAAACATTCAGTACTTC | CASGWGVAKNIQYF
TRBJ2-5 | once | NA | TRBV3-1/TRBV3-2 | TGTGCCAGCAGCCTAAGGGGATACCAAGAGACCCAGTACTTC | CASSLRGYQETQYF
TRBJ2-2 | NA | TRBD2 | TRBV5-1 | TGCGCCAGCAGCGCGACCGGGACTACGAACACCGGGGAGCTGTTTTTT | CASSATGTTNTGELFF
TRBJ2-2 | NA | NA | TRBV1 | TGCACCAGCAGCTGCAGGGGGAGCACCGGGGAGCTGTTTTTT | CTSSCRGSTGELFF
TRBJ2-3 | NA | TRBD2 | TRBV2 | TGTGCCAGCGGGGGCGGGGGGGCCGGTACGCAGTATTTT | CASGGGGAGTQYF
TRBJ2-1 | NA | NA | TRBV7-9 | TGTGCCAGCAGCTTAGTACAGGCTAACAATGAGCAGTTCTTC | CASSLVQANNEQFF
TRBJ1-5 | NA | NA | TRBV4-1 | TGCGCCAGCAGCCAAGACGGGGTTCGGGGTCAGCCCCAGCATTTT | CASSQDGVRGQPQHF
TRBJ2-5 | once | TRBD1 | TRBV18 | TGTGCCAGCTCACCTCGACAGGGTAAAGAGACCCAGTACTTC | CASSPRQGKETQYF
TRBJ2-7 | NA | NA | TRBV5-4 | TGTGCCAGCAGCTTGATAGCGGACGAGCAGTACTTC | CASSLIADEQYF
TRBJ1-5 | NA | TRBD1 | TRBV18 | TGTGCCAGCTCACCCGATCGACAGGGAAATCAGCCCCAGCATTTT | CASSPDRQGNQPQHF
TRBJ1-2 | NA | NA | TRBV6-5 | TGTGCCAGCAGTTACTCGCGGGGCTTAGGTGGCTACACCTTC | CASSYSRGLGGYTF
TRBJ2-7 | NA | TRBD1 | TRBV11-2 | TGTGCCAGCAGCTCGGGGACAGGAAAGTCCTACGAGCAGTACTTC | CASSSGTGKSYEQYF
TRBJ1-3 | few | NA | TRBV4-1 | TGCGCCAGCAGCCGAGGCAGGGCCGCCTCTGGAAACACCATATATTTT | CASSRGRAASGNTIYF